This entry features one TCR beta chain sequence. This CDR3 is built from 12 residues. Trimming took 3 bases from V and 11 from J; bases not matched to a gene: 5. This sample was included in a study of blood T cell repertoires in COVID-19. Study context: Acute-phase and convalescent COVID-19 samples originated in the United States, Italy and Spain. The cDNA or gDNA used as material had been derived from T cells, B-cell-depleted T cells, or PBMCs.

Original data processing: Reference gene primer amplification yielded estimated nucleated cell counts. Sequencing was performed with immunoSEQ multiplex PCR; in TCRdb, only in-frame clones are kept and a portion is missing. Clone size and the V and J calls come from that table; the DNA yielded D and trimming. Of around 170,000 clones in the sample, more than 85% were seen once. The receptor comes from a woman in her twenties or thirties with active or convalescent COVID-19. This chain links TRBV12-3 or TRBV12-4 with TRBJ1-1, with TRBD1 identical over 8 bases. The source material was peripheral blood. The CDR3 DNA is TGTGCCAGCAGTTTTCAGGGGGCGCTTGCTTTCTTT. It is translated as CASSFQGALAFF.